Listed below are T cell receptor beta chains from one sample, sequenced in a study of tumor-infiltrating lymphocytes in primary liver carcinoma. TCRdb reprocessed the multiplex PCR reads with MiXCR, giving one entry per CDR3 protein. The table lists about 200,000 distinct CDR3 sequences, around 60% of them singletons, with about 7.1% in the top ten. The sample consisted of peripheral blood. The receptors stem from a woman aged 55-75 years with primary liver carcinoma and hepatitis B virus infection. Both conserved end residues are part of each CDR3. Each record gives: D gene, V gene, J gene, clone size, CDR3 protein, CDR3 DNA. A D gene is named only where the DNA matches it firmly. The size entry is marked missing in some rows and otherwise reads once, few, many or a size class.

TRBD1,TRBV7-9,TRBJ1-6,-,CASSPETGFRSPLHF,TGTGCCAGCAGCCCTGAGACAGGGTTCAGGTCACCCCTCCACTTT
TRBD1,TRBV5-6,TRBJ2-7,few,CASSSGTGWPYEQYF,TGTGCCAGCAGCTCGGGGACAGGGTGGCCCTACGAGCAGTACTTC
-,TRBV5-3,TRBJ1-2,few,CARNTYYPFVYGYTF,TGTGCCAGAAACACCTACTACCCTTTTGTGTATGGCTACACCTTC
-,TRBV29-1,TRBJ1-1,-,CSVRNAEAFF,TGCAGCGTTAGGAACGCCGAAGCTTTCTTT
-,TRBV12-3/TRBV12-4,TRBJ2-1,-,CTSSPPGQHEQFF,TGTACCAGCAGCCCCCCTGGACAGCATGAGCAGTTCTTC
-,TRBV6-2/TRBV6-3,TRBJ2-7,many,CASSYEVPYEQYF,TGTGCCAGCAGTTACGAGGTACCCTACGAGCAGTACTTC
TRBD1,TRBV5-4,TRBJ1-6,-,CASSYKTGQAFNSPLHF,TGTGCCAGCAGCTACAAAACGGGACAGGCGTTTAATTCACCCCTCCACTTT
-,TRBV28,TRBJ2-5,-,CASSSPGLIQDTQYF,TGTGCCAGCAGTTCACCGGGCCTTATACAGGATACCCAGTACTTC
TRBD1,TRBV7-8,TRBJ2-7,-,CASSLTGQSAHEQYF,TGTGCCAGCAGCTTAACGGGACAGAGTGCCCACGAGCAGTACTTC
-,TRBV5-1,TRBJ2-1,few,CASCTGTSSYNEQFF,TGCGCCAGCTGTACCGGGACGAGCTCCTACAATGAGCAGTTCTTC
-,TRBV28,TRBJ1-5,-,CASSFGRVRSNQPQHF,TGTGCCAGCAGTTTCGGCAGGGTTAGGAGCAATCAGCCCCAGCATTTT
TRBD1,TRBV14,TRBJ2-7,-,CASGRAGTGNEQYF,TGTGCCAGCGGCCGAGCAGGGACAGGGAACGAGCAGTACTTC
-,TRBV20-1,TRBJ1-1,-,CSASPRGRVDTEAFF,TGCAGTGCTTCCCCGAGGGGCAGGGTTGACACTGAAGCTTTCTTT
TRBD1,TRBV28,TRBJ1-5,-,CASNQCRGFDLMSQHF,TGTGCCAGCAATCAGTGCAGGGGGTTTGATTTGATGTCCCAGCATTTT
TRBD2,TRBV14,TRBJ2-7,-,CASSPGAGLAQYYEQYF,TGTGCCAGCAGCCCAGGCGCCGGACTAGCCCAATACTACGAGCAGTACTTC
TRBD1,TRBV5-5,TRBJ2-6,-,CASSFRPDRVSGTNVLTF,TGTGCCAGCAGCTTCCGCCCGGACAGGGTGTCTGGGACCAACGTCCTGACTTTC
TRBD1,TRBV5-5,TRBJ2-7,once,CASSVSTGAMYEQYF,TGTGCCAGCAGCGTCTCGACAGGGGCCATGTACGAGCAGTACTTC
TRBD2,TRBV6-1,TRBJ2-2,few,CASNTKTSGRGSRELFF,TGTGCCAGCAATACGAAGACTAGCGGGAGAGGTAGTAGGGAGCTGTTTTTT
-,TRBV5-5,TRBJ1-2,-,CASSLFGSNYGYTF,TGTGCCAGCAGCTTGTTCGGCAGTAACTATGGCTACACCTTT
-,TRBV12-3/TRBV12-4,TRBJ2-5,-,CATGKLAQETQYF,TGTGCCACCGGGAAGCTAGCGCAAGAGACCCAGTACTTT
TRBD1,TRBV5-7,TRBJ2-6,-,CASSFVGTGTAGANVLTF,TGTGCCAGCAGCTTCGTCGGGACAGGGACAGCTGGGGCCAACGTCCTGACTTTC
-,TRBV5-1,TRBJ2-7,few,CASSYEDSSYEQYF,TGCGCCAGCAGCTACGAGGACAGTTCCTACGAGCAGTACTTC
-,TRBV11-2,TRBJ2-1,-,CASSLDHGVRGYNEQFF,TGTGCCAGCAGCTTAGATCATGGCGTGAGAGGATACAATGAGCAGTTCTTC
-,TRBV28,TRBJ2-5,few,CASSLIGQETQYF,TGTGCCAGCAGTTTAATCGGTCAAGAGACCCAGTACTTC
TRBD2,TRBV6-6,TRBJ2-7,-,CASSCGGTSYERYF,TGTGCCAGTAGTTGCGGGGGGACCTCCTACGAGCGGTACTTC
TRBD2,TRBV11-1,TRBJ2-5,-,CTSRLAGLAGGETQYF,TGTACCAGCAGATTAGCGGGACTAGCGGGAGGAGAGACCCAGTACTTC
-,TRBV11-2,TRBJ1-6,-,CASSYGRDTSPLHF,TGTGCCAGCAGCTATGGCAGGGACACTTCACCCCTCCACTTT
-,TRBV11-2,TRBJ1-6,few,CASSLEYRWSDSPLHF,TGTGCCAGCAGCTTAGAGTACAGGTGGAGTGATTCACCCCTCCACTTT
-,TRBV7-8,TRBJ1-6,few,CASREGPNSPLHF,TGTGCCAGCAGGGAGGGTCCTAATTCACCCCTCCACTTT
-,TRBV11-2,TRBJ2-7,-,CPSSSNRRLLEQHF,TGTCCCAGCAGCTCCAACCGCAGGCTTCTCGAGCAGCACTTC
-,TRBV30,TRBJ2-3,-,CAWSGWPRPPDTQYF,TGTGCCTGGAGTGGTTGGCCGCGTCCACCGGATACGCAGTATTTT
TRBD2,TRBV5-1,TRBJ2-7,few,CASSQIAGDIYEQYF,TGCGCCAGCAGCCAAATAGCGGGAGATATCTACGAGCAGTACTTC
-,TRBV28,TRBJ2-1,few,CASCLSGRWLFF,TGTGCCTCCTGCCTCTCAGGGAGGTGGCTGTTCTTC
-,TRBV11-3,TRBJ1-1,many,CASSPVVENTEAFF,TGTGCCAGCAGCCCCGTTGTCGAGAACACTGAAGCTTTCTTT
-,TRBV6-5,TRBJ2-1,-,CASSYHLPGPPRDEQFF,TGTGCCAGCAGTTACCACCTCCCGGGGCCCCCCAGGGATGAGCAGTTCTTC
-,TRBV11-2,TRBJ2-1,-,CANSLEGSLLNEQFF,TGCGCCAACAGCTTAGAGGGGAGTCTACTCAATGAGCAGTTCTTC
-,TRBV6-2/TRBV6-3,TRBJ1-4,many,CASSYGPGRGQKLFF,TGTGCCAGCAGTTACGGTCCGGGGCGCGGTCAAAAACTGTTTTTT
-,TRBV11-2,TRBJ2-1,medium-sized,CASSLGRDLFF,TGTGCCAGCAGCTTAGGTCGGGACTTATTCTTC
TRBD1,TRBV28,TRBJ1-5,few,CASSLRGQGAKQPQHF,TGTGCCAGCAGTTTAAGGGGACAGGGGGCTAAGCAGCCCCAGCATTTT
-,TRBV12-3/TRBV12-4,TRBJ2-1,-,CASSLELVGGGEQFF,TGTGCCAGCAGTTTAGAGCTAGTGGGAGGGGGTGAGCAGTTCTTC
TRBD1,TRBV11-2,TRBJ1-4,-,CASGPGGSAGSEKLFF,TGTGCCAGCGGCCCAGGGGGTTCGGCAGGGAGTGAAAAACTATTTTTT
-,TRBV11-3,TRBJ1-2,-,CASNSTGSYGYTF,TGTGCCAGCAACTCGACAGGCTCCTATGGCTACACCTTC
-,TRBV4-2,TRBJ2-2,-,CASSQVVTATGELFF,TGTGCAAGCAGCCAAGTTGTAACAGCCACCGGGGAGCTGTTTTTT
-,TRBV28,TRBJ1-4,-,CASRDSTTNERLFF,TGTGCCAGCAGGGACAGCACAACTAATGAAAGACTGTTTTTT
-,TRBV4-1,TRBJ1-5,many,CASSQGDQPQHF,TGCGCCAGCAGCCAAGGGGATCAGCCCCAGCATTTT
TRBD2,TRBV6-5,TRBJ2-3,-,CVSTYLLGLAGSTDTQYF,TGTGTCAGCACTTACTTACTGGGACTAGCGGGGAGCACAGATACGCAGTATTTT
-,TRBV11-2,TRBJ2-7,-,CASSLDRLVSIYYEQYF,TGTGCCAGCAGCTTAGATCGGTTAGTGTCCATTTACTACGAGCAGTACTTC